This T cell receptor beta chain is from a study of blood T cell repertoires in COVID-19. The assay was immunoSEQ multiplex PCR, and TCRdb's table has in-frame clones only and misses some. The repertoire holds approximately 500,000 clones, with roughly 89% as singletons. The sequence derives from a man between 18 and 35 years old with COVID-19, enrolled during active disease. Sequencing was done on a sample of peripheral blood.

CDR3 sequence reads: CASSPGKDRYTF. The DNA of the CDR3 is TGTGCCAGCTCACCCGGGAAAGATCGCTACACCTTC. The chain recombines TRBV18 with TRBJ1-2, with D hard to call. Germline-derived CDR1 and CDR2 are KGHSH and LQKENI. This CDR3 region has 12 residues. Trimming pared 3 bases from V and 9 bases from J, leaving 11 bases between.